This T cell receptor (beta chain) derives from a study of breast tumors, draining lymph nodes, adjacent tissues. Broader study findings: Compared with basal-like, luminal-like tumors shared significantly more repertoire with nontumor tissue. Data fit most tumor T cells coming from lymph node, expanding in tumor. Compared with lymph nodes, tumors were less diverse; compared with nontumor tissue, more.

TCRdb itself ran the multiplex PCR reads through MiXCR, one entry per CDR3 protein. The top ten hold roughly 1.5% of the sample, which has hundreds of thousands of distinct CDR3 sequences, around 32% seen once. In germline, CDR1 is GTSNPN, CDR2 SVGIG (reference sequence). This CDR3 is built from 13 residues. The V end lost 5 bases, the J end lost 1 base, and 11 bases lay between the germline ends. Axillary draining lymph nodes of breast cancer patients supplied the node samples. This clonotype appeared many times. Its antigen is not identified. The sequencing input was axillary lymph node tissue. This rearrangement joins TRBV30 to TRBJ2-5; tentative D call: TRBD2 (5 bases). This clonotype was obtained from a female donor with breast cancer. Some clones in this sample may be carry-over from other donors' samples. CDR3 in amino acids: CAWGRLGQETQYF. The CDR3 DNA sequence: TGTGCCTGGGGGAGATTAGGCCAAGAGACCCAGTACTTC.